This TCR beta chain comes out of a study of blood T cell repertoires in COVID-19. Turning to the study itself: COVID-19 samples, acute and convalescent, were from the United States, Italy and Spain. Sources were T cells, B-cell-depleted T cells, or PBMCs; the material itself was cDNA or gDNA.

Authors' data handling: Scientists estimated how many nucleated cells there were by amplifying reference gene primers. Libraries were prepared by immunoSEQ multiplex PCR; TCRdb keeps only in-frame clonotypes and omits some of them. D and trimming come from the DNA, and the V and J calls and clone size come from that table. The table lists 250,000 or so clones, 70% to 90% of them singletons, with about 0.99% in the top ten. Unmatched junction bases numbered 7, after V lost 6 bases and J lost 3 bases. Germline V gene sequence: CDR1 MNHEY, CDR2 SVGAGI. The CDR3 spans 15 residues. The count of this clone is one.

This receptor was identified in a woman aged 40 to 50 who had recovered from COVID-19. The chain employs TRBV6-5 and TRBJ2-7, with TRBD1 identical over 11 bases. Sequenced: peripheral blood. The CDR3 sequence: CASRSPGQGDYEQYF. CDR3 coding DNA: TGTGCCAGCAGATCGCCGGGACAGGGGGACTACGAGCAGTACTTC.